The entry that follows covers one T cell receptor beta chain sequence. Trimming took 2 bases from V and 6 from J, leaving 13 bases between them. The CDR3 consists of 14 residues. Germline CDR1 and CDR2: GTSNPN and SVGIG (reference sequence). Produced via immunoSEQ multiplex PCR; TCRdb's table is partial and in-frame only. The sample contains about 86,000 clones, 87% of which appear only once. The data belong to a study of OX40 agonist ivuxolimab in advanced cancers. Across the whole study: Patients received the agonistic anti-OX40 (CD134) antibody ivuxolimab.

This sequence joins TRBV30 and TRBJ1-4; the D gene is possibly TRBD1 (5 bases). The specimen was CD4+ or CD8+ T cells sorted from blood, collected in a trial of the OX40 agonist ivuxolimab. The origin of this receptor is an adult with an advanced solid tumor such as melanoma, head and neck, liver or kidney cancer. CDR3 DNA sequence: TGTGCCTGGAGTTTGGGTGTCAGGGATGAAAAACTGTTTTTT. Its translation is CAWSLGVRDEKLFF.